The 23 T cell receptor beta chains reported below all come from one sample, sequenced in a study of T-cell memory formation after mild COVID-19. Via MiXCR, TCRdb re-called the 5' RACE reads, giving one row per CDR3 protein. This sample carries hundreds of thousands of distinct CDR3 sequences, roughly 22% of them seen once, and the ten largest clones take around 12%. The sequencing input was PBMCs or a T cell subset sorted from them (not recorded which). The receptors here all came from an adult woman who had mild COVID-19 (a few samples of this study predate the infection). Cell type and time point are not known.

This clonotype came up a few times. The chain uses TRBV5-6 and TRBJ2-1; unclear D gene. This CDR3 is 15 amino acids long. Trimming shortened V by 0 bases and J by 7 bases, and 14 bases separated the two germline ends. Looked up from germline, CDR1 is SGHDT and CDR2 is YYEEEE. The CDR3 here is CASSLGVRPPNEQFF. As DNA, the CDR3 is TGTGCCAGCAGCTTGGGGGTTAGACCCCCAAATGAGCAGTTCTTC.

This chain connects TRBV6-5 to TRBJ1-2; TRBD1 matches 9 bases. CDR3 size: 14 residues. V was clipped by 5 bases and J by 3 bases; unmatched bases: 4. Germline V gene sequence: CDR1 MNHEY, CDR2 SVGAGI. CDR3 DNA sequence: TGTGCCAGCAGTCGGGACAGGGTTGACTATGGCTACACCTTC. Its translation: CASSRDRVDYGYTF.

This clonotype was recorded a few times. The chain links TRBV9 to TRBJ2-7; 10 bases match TRBD2. Germline V gives CDR1 SGDLS, CDR2 YYNGEE. Trimming at V came to 4 bases and at J to 3 bases, leaving 7 bases not matched to a gene. The CDR3 totals 15 residues. The CDR3 nucleotides read TGTGCCAGCAGCCCATCGACTAGCGGGCTCTACGAGCAGTACTTC. Its translation is CASSPSTSGLYEQYF.

The V gene is TRBV20-1, the J gene TRBJ2-7; possibly TRBD2 for D (5 bases). The germline V gene encodes CDR1 DFQATT and CDR2 SNEGSKA (reference sequence). The ends were cut back, 6 bases at V and 3 bases at J, with 9 bases in the middle. This CDR3 comprises 11 residues. The CDR3 sequence is CSANSDYEQYF. CDR3 DNA: TGCAGTGCCAATAGCGACTACGAGCAGTACTTC.

This clonotype turned up a few times. The chain is built from TRBV29-1 and TRBJ1-6; D unresolved. Trimming left V 4 bases short and J 2 bases short, with 6 bases between. The length of the CDR3 is 13 residues. Germline CDR1 SQVTM, CDR2 ANQGSEA. The DNA for the CDR3 is TGCAGCGTTGCTAAAACCTATAATTCACCCCTCCACTTT. The encoded protein is CSVAKTYNSPLHF.

In this sample, this clonotype turned up a few times. The chain combines TRBV7-2 with TRBJ2-7; 11 bases match TRBD2. Germline CDR1 SGHTA, CDR2 FQGNSA. The CDR3 sequence is 14 residues long. The ends lost 5 bases at V and 6 bases at J; junction bases unmatched: 6. The CDR3 protein is CASSATSGNREQYF. The CDR3 DNA reads TGTGCCAGCAGCGCGACTAGCGGGAATCGCGAGCAGTACTTC.

V is TRBV7-3 and J is TRBJ2-2, with D unclear. This CDR3 is 13 amino acids long. Germline CDR1 is SGHTA and CDR2 is FQGTGA. V lost 5 bases, J lost 5 bases, and 9 bases lay in between. CDR3 loop: CASSPRRTGELFF. DNA of the CDR3: TGTGCCAGCAGCCCTCGCCGGACCGGGGAGCTGTTTTTT.

V gene TRBV15 combines with J gene TRBJ2-7; no clear D. Germline lookup yields CDR1 LNHNV and CDR2 YYDKDF (reference sequence). V was clipped by 4 bases and J by 2 bases, with 12 bases between them. The CDR3 is made up of 14 amino acids. The CDR3 region has the DNA TGTGCCACCAGCAAAAACAAAGGCACCTACGAGCAGTACTTC. Encoded protein: CATSKNKGTYEQYF.

At least ten counts were recorded for this clonotype. The chain carries TRBV18 and TRBJ2-7; TRBD2 matches 10 bases. The V segment lost 8 bases and the J segment 5 bases; nucleotides outside the gene matches: 12. Germline V gene data show CDR1 as KGHSH and CDR2 as LQKENI. The CDR3 contains 15 residues. Here the CDR3 DNA reads TGTGCCAGCACGGAGAAAGCGGGAGGGCCTCACGAGCAGTACTTC. This encodes CASTEKAGGPHEQYF. Complete variable domain (other parts from reference TRBV18 and TRBJ2-7): NAGVMQNPRHLVRRRGQEARLRCSPMKGHSHVYWYRQLPEEGLKFMVYLQKENIIDESGMPKERFSAEFPKEGPSILRIQQVVRGDSAAYFCASTEKAGGPHEQYFGPGTRLTVT.

This clonotype was found a few times. This rearrangement joins TRBV15 to TRBJ2-3; D might be TRBD1 or TRBD2, each matching 6 bases. In germline, CDR1 is LNHNV, CDR2 YYDKDF (reference sequence). This CDR3 has 15 residues. Trimming cost V 0 bases and J 2 bases, with 9 bases left between them. The CDR3 nucleotides are TGTGCCACCAGCAGAGAAGGGGGGAACACAGATACGCAGTATTTT. Translation gives CATSREGGNTDTQYF.

This clonotype was seen a handful of times. This chain links TRBV7-9 with TRBJ2-1; 8 nucleotides agree with TRBD2. The CDR3 is made up of 16 amino acids. The V and J ends lost 1 base and 9 bases, in that order; junction bases with no gene match: 11. CDR1 is SEHNR and CDR2 is FQNEAQ in the germline V gene (reference sequence). CDR3 region: CASSLVQFSGAGEQFF. CDR3 nucleotides: TGTGCCAGCAGCTTAGTACAGTTTAGCGGGGCTGGTGAGCAGTTCTTC.

The gene calls are TRBV24-1 and TRBJ1-2, with 12 bases identical to TRBD1. The CDR3 is made up of 15 amino acids. Germline lookup yields CDR1 KGHDR and CDR2 SFDVKD. V shed 4 bases and J 6 bases; nucleotides not matched to a gene: 5. CDR3 loop: CATSEPGQGADGYTF. DNA of the CDR3: TGTGCCACCAGTGAACCGGGACAGGGGGCGGATGGCTACACCTTC.

The sample holds many counts of this clonotype. The genes are TRBV9 and TRBJ1-1; the D is unclear. The CDR3 extends over 13 amino acids. Trimming shortened V by 0 bases and J by 5 bases, and 8 bases separated the two germline ends. Germline CDR1 SGDLS, CDR2 YYNGEE. CDR3 coding DNA: TGTGCCAGCAGCGTAGGAGTTGGGACTGAAGCTTTCTTT. Translation: CASSVGVGTEAFF. Supplemented by reference TRBV9 and TRBJ1-1, the full variable domain reads DSGVTQTPKHLITATGQRVTLRCSPRSGDLSVYWYQQSLDQGLQFLIQYYNGEERAKGNILERFSAQQFPDLHSELNLSSLELGDSALYFCASSVGVGTEAFFGQGTRLTVV.

This clonotype was seen only a few times. The V gene is TRBV11-2, the J gene TRBJ1-1; 11 positions agree with TRBD1. CDR3 length equals 17 residues. The germline V gene encodes CDR1 SGHAT and CDR2 FQNNGV. The trim removed 4 bases at V and 0 bases at J, leaving 7 bases unmatched. This CDR3 reads CASSWGQGVRMNTEAFF. The DNA for the CDR3 is TGTGCCAGCAGCTGGGGACAGGGGGTAAGGATGAACACTGAAGCTTTCTTT.

This clonotype was recorded a few times. This sequence joins TRBV4-1 and TRBJ2-7, with 9 positions matching TRBD1. V dropped 2 bases and J dropped 0; count of bases not matched to a gene: 5. This CDR3 spans 16 amino acids. CDR1 is MGHRA, CDR2 YSYEKL, per germline. The CDR3 DNA follows: TGCGCCAGCAGCCAAATCGACAGGGGGTCCTCCTACGAGCAGTACTTC. Translating it yields CASSQIDRGSSYEQYF.

The rearrangement joins TRBV5-6 to TRBJ2-3, with TRBD2 matching over 12 bases. V shed 2 bases, J shed 3 bases, and the junction held 10 bases outside the gene matches. The CDR3 loop spans 18 amino acids. Germline lookup yields CDR1 SGHDT and CDR2 YYEEEE. The CDR3 coding sequence is TGTGCCAGCAGCTTCGTCCCTAGCGGGGGGGCCTTTACAGATACGCAGTATTTT. Residues: CASSFVPSGGAFTDTQYF.

The sample holds a few counts of this clonotype. J is TRBJ2-7 and V is TRBV4-2; D is tentatively TRBD1 or TRBD2 (5 bases each). Germline CDR1 and CDR2: LGHNA and YNFKEQ. V lost 0 bases and J 6 bases, leaving 9 bases between the germline ends. CDR3 size: 13 residues. CDR3 coding DNA: TGTGCCAGCAGCCAAGAGGGGGATATCGAGCAGTACTTC. Amino acids: CASSQEGDIEQYF.

The table lists this clonotype with a few counts. The rearrangement uses TRBV7-2 and TRBJ2-7; TRBD2 matches 9 bases. V dropped 7 bases and J dropped 6; count of bases not matched to a gene: 4. The CDR3 has 12 amino acids. In germline, CDR1 is SGHTA, CDR2 FQGNSA. The CDR3 region has the DNA TGTGCCAGCACTTCAGCGGGAGGCGAGCAGTACTTC. Translation gives CASTSAGGEQYF.

The gene calls are TRBV12-3 or TRBV12-4 and TRBJ1-6; no reliable D call. This CDR3 is built from 15 residues. The ends were cut back, 8 bases at V and 7 bases at J, with 18 bases in the middle. Here the CDR3 reads CASAQSGSRNSPLHF. For the CDR3, the DNA is TGTGCCAGCGCGCAATCGGGGTCGAGGAATTCACCCCTCCACTTT.

This clonotype was observed a handful of times. V and J are TRBV18 and TRBJ2-7; 10 positions match TRBD2. V trimming: 0 bases; J trimming: 5 bases; junction bases outside the gene matches: 7. The CDR3 is made up of 16 amino acids. Germline loops: CDR1 KGHSH, CDR2 LQKENI. The CDR3: CASSPPGLAGAHEQYF. The CDR3 DNA follows: TGTGCCAGCTCACCACCGGGCCTAGCGGGAGCCCACGAGCAGTACTTC.

This clonotype turned up a few times. CDR3 protein: CASSSGQGIAEAFF. CDR3 in DNA: TGTGCCAGCAGCTCGGGACAGGGGATCGCTGAAGCTTTCTTT. The rearrangement uses TRBV7-9 and TRBJ1-1, with 10 bases lining up with TRBD1. The CDR3 has 14 residues. The junction had 5 bases not matched to a gene; V was cut back by 4 bases and J by 6 bases. CDR1 and CDR2 from the germline V gene are SEHNR and FQNEAQ (reference sequence).

This clonotype was found once. The chain recombines TRBV4-2 with TRBJ2-3; D gene uncertain. Germline V gene data show CDR1 as LGHNA and CDR2 as YNFKEQ. The V gene lost 2 bases and the J gene lost 6 bases, with 9 bases spanning the gap. The CDR3 runs to 13 residues. The CDR3 DNA follows: TGTGCCAGCAGCCAAAAGCCTGGGGATACGCAGTATTTT. Encoded protein: CASSQKPGDTQYF.

This clonotype showed up many times. The V and J genes are TRBV28 and TRBJ2-7; D is perhaps TRBD1 (5 bases). CDR1 and CDR2 from the germline V gene are MDHEN and SYDVKM. The V end was cut by 5 bases, the J end by 6 bases, with 11 bases between. CDR3 length: 12 amino acids. The CDR3 sequence: CASSEPGSEQYF. The CDR3 nucleotides are TGTGCCAGCAGTGAACCAGGGTCCGAGCAGTACTTC.